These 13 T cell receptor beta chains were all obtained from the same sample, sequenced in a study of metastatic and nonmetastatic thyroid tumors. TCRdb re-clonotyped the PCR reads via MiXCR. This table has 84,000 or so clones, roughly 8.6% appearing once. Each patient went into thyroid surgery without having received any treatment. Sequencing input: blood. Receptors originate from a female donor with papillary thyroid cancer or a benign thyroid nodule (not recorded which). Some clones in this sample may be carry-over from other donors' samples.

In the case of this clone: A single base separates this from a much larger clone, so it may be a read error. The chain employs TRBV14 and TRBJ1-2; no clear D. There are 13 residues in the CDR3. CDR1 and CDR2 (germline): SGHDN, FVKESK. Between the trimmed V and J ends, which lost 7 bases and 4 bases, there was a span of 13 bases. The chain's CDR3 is CASIHARSYGYTF. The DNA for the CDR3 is TGTGCCAGCATCCACGCGCGATCCTATGGCTACACCTTC.

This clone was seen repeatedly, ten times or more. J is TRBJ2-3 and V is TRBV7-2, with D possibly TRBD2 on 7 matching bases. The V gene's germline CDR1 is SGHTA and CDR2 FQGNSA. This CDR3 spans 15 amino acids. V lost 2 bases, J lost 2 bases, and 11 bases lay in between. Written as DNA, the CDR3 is TGTGCCAGCAGCTTAATAGGGGGGGACACAGATACGCAGTATTTT. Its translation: CASSLIGGDTDTQYF.

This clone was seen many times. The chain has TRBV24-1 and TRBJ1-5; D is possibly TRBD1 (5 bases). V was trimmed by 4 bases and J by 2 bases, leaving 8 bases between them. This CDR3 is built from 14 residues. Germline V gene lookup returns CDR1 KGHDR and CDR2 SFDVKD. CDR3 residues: CATSDGAGNQPQHF. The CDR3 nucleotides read TGTGCCACCAGTGACGGGGCTGGCAATCAGCCCCAGCATTTT.

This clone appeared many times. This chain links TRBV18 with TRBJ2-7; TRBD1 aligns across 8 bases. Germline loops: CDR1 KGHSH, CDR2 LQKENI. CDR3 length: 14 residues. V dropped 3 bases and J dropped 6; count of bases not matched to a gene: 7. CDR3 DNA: TGTGCCAGCTCACCTAGGGACAGGTGGCCCGAGCAGTACTTC. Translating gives CASSPRDRWPEQYF.

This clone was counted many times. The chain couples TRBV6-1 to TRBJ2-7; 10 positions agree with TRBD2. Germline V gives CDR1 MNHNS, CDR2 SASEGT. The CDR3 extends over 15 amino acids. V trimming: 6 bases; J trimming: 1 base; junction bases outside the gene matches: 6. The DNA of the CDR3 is TGTGCCAGCAGCCAACCGGGACTAGCGTCCTACGAGCAGTACTTC. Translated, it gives CASSQPGLASYEQYF.

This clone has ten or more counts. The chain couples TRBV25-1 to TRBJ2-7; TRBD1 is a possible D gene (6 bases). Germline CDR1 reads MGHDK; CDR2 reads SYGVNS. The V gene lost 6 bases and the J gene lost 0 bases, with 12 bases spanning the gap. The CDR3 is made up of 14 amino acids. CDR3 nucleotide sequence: TGTGCCAGCAGACAGGGCGTATCCTCCTACGAGCAGTACTTC. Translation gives CASRQGVSSYEQYF.

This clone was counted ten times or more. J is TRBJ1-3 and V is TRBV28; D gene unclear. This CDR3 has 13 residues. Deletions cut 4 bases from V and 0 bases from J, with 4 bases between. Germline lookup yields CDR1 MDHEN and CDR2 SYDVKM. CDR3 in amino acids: CASSSSSGNTIYF. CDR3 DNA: TGTGCCAGCAGTTCCTCCTCTGGAAACACCATATATTTT.

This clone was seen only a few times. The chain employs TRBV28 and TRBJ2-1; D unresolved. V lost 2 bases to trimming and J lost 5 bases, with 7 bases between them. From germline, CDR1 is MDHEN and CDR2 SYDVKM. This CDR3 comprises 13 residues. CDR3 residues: CASSLGRHNEQFF. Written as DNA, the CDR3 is TGTGCCAGCAGTTTAGGCCGGCACAATGAGCAGTTCTTC. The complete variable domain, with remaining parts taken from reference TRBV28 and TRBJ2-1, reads DVKVTQSSRYLVKRTGEKVFLECVQDMDHENMFWYRQDPGLGLRLIYFSYDVKMKEKGDIPEGYSVSREKKERFSLILESASTNQTSMYLCASSLGRHNEQFFGPGTRLTVL.

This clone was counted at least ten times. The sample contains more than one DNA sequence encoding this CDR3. The CDR3 here is CSARGRGDVDTQYF. CDR3 nucleotide sequence: TGCAGTGCTAGAGGTCGGGGGGATGTGGATACGCAGTATTTT. This sequence joins TRBV20-1 and TRBJ2-3; TRBD2 matches at 7 bases. V shed 1 base and J 6 bases; nucleotides not matched to a gene: 7. CDR1 and CDR2 (germline): DFQATT, SNEGSKA (reference sequence). There are 14 residues in the CDR3.

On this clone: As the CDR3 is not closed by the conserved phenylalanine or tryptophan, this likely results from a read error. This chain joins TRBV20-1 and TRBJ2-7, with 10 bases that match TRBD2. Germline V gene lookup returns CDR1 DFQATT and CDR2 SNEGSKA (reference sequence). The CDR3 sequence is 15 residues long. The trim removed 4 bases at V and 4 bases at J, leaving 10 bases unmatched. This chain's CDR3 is CSATGTSGDLYEQYL. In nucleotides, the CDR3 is TGCAGTGCTACAGGTACTAGCGGGGACTTATACGAGCAGTACCTC.

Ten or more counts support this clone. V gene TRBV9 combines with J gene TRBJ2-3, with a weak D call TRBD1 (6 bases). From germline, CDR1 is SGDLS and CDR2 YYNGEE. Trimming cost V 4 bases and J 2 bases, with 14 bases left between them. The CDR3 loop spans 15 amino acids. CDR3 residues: CASSPRGVYTDTQYF. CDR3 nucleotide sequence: TGTGCCAGCAGCCCCAGGGGAGTGTACACAGATACGCAGTATTTT.

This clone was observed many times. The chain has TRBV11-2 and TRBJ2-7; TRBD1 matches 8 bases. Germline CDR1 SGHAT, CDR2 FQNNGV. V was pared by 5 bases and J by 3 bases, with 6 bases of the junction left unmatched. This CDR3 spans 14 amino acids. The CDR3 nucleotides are TGTGCCAGCAGCCCATTACAGGGGGACTACGAGCAGTACTTC. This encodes CASSPLQGDYEQYF.

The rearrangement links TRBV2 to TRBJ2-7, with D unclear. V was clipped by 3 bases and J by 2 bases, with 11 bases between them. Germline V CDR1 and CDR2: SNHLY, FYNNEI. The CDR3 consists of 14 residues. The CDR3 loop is CASSETRITYEQYF. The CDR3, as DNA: TGTGCCAGCAGTGAGACCAGAATCACCTACGAGCAGTACTTC.